This T cell receptor (beta chain) was found in a study of T cells after yellow fever vaccination. General study points: The booster saw the reappearance of most primary-vaccination clones (around 96% CD4, almost 90% CD8).

In TCRdb, the 5' RACE reads were re-called with MiXCR into one record per CDR3 protein. The sample includes about 130,000 distinct CDR3 sequences, 8% to 10% of them seen just once. As to this clonotype: Its antigen is still unknown.

CDR1 and CDR2 from the germline V gene are SGHVS and FQNEAQ. The CDR3 has 17 amino acids. Losses at the gene ends were 5 bases for V and 3 bases for J; bases not matched to a gene: 15. Sequenced material: CD8+ T cells sorted from PBMCs, taken on the day of the yellow fever booster vaccination. The sequence derives from a man younger than 30 who received the YFV17D yellow fever vaccine. The genes are TRBV7-8 and TRBJ1-1; 7 bases are a match to TRBD1. For the CDR3, the DNA is TGTGCCAGCAGCAGTCCCGGGACAGCAGTTAGGGACACTGAAGCTTTCTTT. Its protein is CASSSPGTAVRDTEAFF.